This T cell receptor (beta chain) derives from a study of beta chain features in type 1 diabetes. Study background: Patients and healthy donors were similar in age, gender and cell yields. Study-level findings and limits: Among patients with Type 1 diabetes, TCRB CDR3s were moderately but significantly shorter in every one of the four CD4+ subsets.

Expressed TCRB transcripts were sequenced because the entire RNA isolate underwent reverse transcription. This table comes from immunoSEQ multiplex PCR, and its TCRdb copy is limited to in-frame clones, with some not included. The sample lists about 620,000 clones, around 16% occurring once. Purities in excess of 95% were seen in all sorted populations. Concerning this clone: Its antigen remains unknown.

Unmatched junction bases numbered 4, after V lost 5 bases and J lost 3 bases. The CDR3 loop spans 14 amino acids. Germline V gene data show CDR1 as SGHTA and CDR2 as FQGTGA. The sequenced sample was naive CD4+ T cells from blood. The TCR comes from a man aged 18 to 29 in good health. V gene TRBV7-3 combines with J gene TRBJ2-7; 10 bases line up with TRBD1. The CDR3 is CASSPGTGVYEQYF. CDR3 bases: TGTGCCAGCAGCCCAGGGACAGGGGTCTACGAGCAGTACTTC.